This paragraph reports one TCR beta chain. Its antigen remains unknown. This sample was included in a study of T cells in Graves' hyperthyroidism and ophthalmopathy. Study results and caveats: The model foresaw ophthalmopathy a median around 6.8 months prior to onset.

Amplification targeted TCR beta CDR3 regions from RNA transcripts. Researchers ran a first-round RT-PCR on the TCR CDR3 using the HTBI primer set. TCRdb called the multiplex PCR reads again in MiXCR, with one record for every CDR3 protein. The sample yields 550,000 to 700,000 distinct CDR3 sequences, 40% to 55% seen once. V shed 7 bases and J shed 11 bases, with 18 bases lying between them. Germline CDR1 reads ENHRY; CDR2 reads SYGVKD. This CDR3 spans 13 amino acids. The sequenced sample consisted of peripheral blood or thyroid tissue (not recorded which). The chain recombines TRBV10-3 with TRBJ1-5, with a tentative D call TRBD1 (6 bases). This TCR was sampled from an adult woman with Graves' disease, either hyperthyroidism or ophthalmopathy (not recorded which). Written as DNA, the CDR3 is TGTGCCATCACCCCGACAGGATATTTGGCCCAGCATTTT. This translates into CAITPTGYLAQHF.